This TCR beta chain is from a study of blood T cells in healthy people across ages. On this clonotype: Its cognate antigen is unknown. One end of the junction is discordant with germline, which a read error may explain.

Researchers isolated at least 6 million PBMCs per sample. Each sample provided at least 5.5 micrograms of extracted total RNA. A sample-barcoded 5' primer and a J-beta primer mix were used in a second PCR of roughly 7 to 11 cycles. Each CDR3 protein is one row after TCRdb ran MiXCR on the 5' RACE reads. The sample lists about a million distinct CDR3 sequences, more than 30% occurring once. CDR3 length: 12 residues. Germline V gives CDR1 SGDLS, CDR2 YYNGEE. Study-level results: Unsorted PBMC material precluded a definitive naive versus antigen-experienced comparison. CMV status of donors was unknown, possibly confounding expanded clonotype changes.

The chain has TRBV9 and TRBJ1-1; possibly TRBD1 for D (6 bases). Sequenced: blood. The source of this sequence is a man between 18 and 29 years old in good health. Here the CDR3 DNA reads TGTGCCAGCAGCCCCGGGGCAGGGGAAGCTTTTTTT. The encoded protein is CASSPGAGEAFF.